The sequence of this T cell receptor (beta chain) was determined in a study of CD8+CD57+ T cells in acquired aplastic anemia. CD8+CD57+ cell expansion, shown by flow cytometry, had occurred in the patients selected for sequencing. No therapy had been given to the patients at the time of blood sampling. Whole-study results and caveats: Found in both controls and patients were twenty-nine CD8+ CDR3 sequences.

This clonotype occurred many times. Its specificity is unknown. The CDR3 length is 15 residues. Trimming shortened V by 2 bases and J by 4 bases, and 15 bases separated the two germline ends. The germline V gene has CDR1 LGHDT and CDR2 YNNKEL (reference sequence). Genomic DNA acted as the template from which TCR beta VDJ combination and CDR3 sequence profiling were carried out. Each CDR3 protein is one row after TCRdb ran MiXCR on the reads. The profile shows about 58,000 distinct CDR3 sequences, approximately 50% of them singletons. The sequence was obtained from a human donor with aplastic anemia. Sequencing was performed on sorted CD4+, CD8+, or CD8+CD57+ T cells (not recorded which) from PBMCs. The chain carries TRBV3-1 and TRBJ2-7, with D tentatively TRBD2 (6 bases). Here the CDR3 reads CASSQRGLSYYEQYF. CDR3 sequence (DNA): TGTGCCAGCAGCCAAAGGGGACTCTCGTATTACGAGCAGTACTTC.